This is a list of T cell receptor beta chains from one sample in a study of T cells in Graves' hyperthyroidism and ophthalmopathy. TCRdb redid the calling of the multiplex PCR reads with MiXCR, one entry per CDR3 protein. Among around 760,000 distinct CDR3 sequences listed, just over 35% were seen once. Sequencing was done on a sample of blood. The receptors come from a woman between 40 and 55 years old with Graves' hyperthyroidism. CDR3s include the opening cysteine and the closing phenylalanine or tryptophan. D genes are given only for firm matches. Expanded clones get a size class; other rows say once, few or many, or leave the size out.

TGTGCCAGCAGCCGCCCCCCGGACAGATTAAGCTCTGGAAACACCATATATTTT | CASSRPPDRLSSGNTIYF | TRBJ1-3 | NA | once | TRBV7-2
TGTGCCAGCAGTGAAGGGCTGACCCGGGATGGCTACACCTTC | CASSEGLTRDGYTF | TRBJ1-2 | NA | NA | TRBV6-1
TGTGCCATCGCAGGGGCCTCCTACGAGCAGTGCTTC | CAIAGASYEQCF | TRBJ2-7 | NA | NA | TRBV10-3
TGTGCCACCAGCGGTAGACGGACAGGGAATGAGCAGTACTTC | CATSGRRTGNEQYF | TRBJ2-7 | TRBD1 | NA | TRBV15
TGTGCCAGCAGGACTGTTGTGAACACTGAAGCTTTCTTT | CASRTVVNTEAFF | TRBJ1-1 | NA | few | TRBV13
TGTGCCAGCAGTCCGTTGCTGACAGTGATTCATCAGCCCCAGCATTTT | CASSPLLTVIHQPQHF | TRBJ1-5 | NA | few | TRBV25-1
TGTGCCAGCTCAACGACAGGGATGACTGAAGCTTTCTTT | CASSTTGMTEAFF | TRBJ1-1 | TRBD1 | NA | TRBV10-2
TGTGCCAGCAGCTCCTTGACAGGGGTCGGCTACACCTTC | CASSSLTGVGYTF | TRBJ1-2 | TRBD1 | many | TRBV11-2
TGTGCCAGTAGTATCGGGACAGAACGTTATGGCTACACCTTC | CASSIGTERYGYTF | TRBJ1-2 | TRBD1 | many | TRBV19
TGTGCCAGTGGGCGCGGGGCGAACACTGAAGCTTTCTTT | CASGRGANTEAFF | TRBJ1-1 | NA | many | TRBV7-2
TGTGCCAGCAGTTCACAGGGAGGGGCTGAAGCTTTCTTT | CASSSQGGAEAFF | TRBJ1-1 | NA | many | TRBV6-5
TGTGCCACCGGGACTAGCGGGAAAGAGACCCAGTACTTC | CATGTSGKETQYF | TRBJ2-5 | TRBD2 | many | TRBV10-3
TGCAGTGCTAGGGCCGCAAGAACCTACAATGAGCAGTTCTTC | CSARAARTYNEQFF | TRBJ2-1 | NA | NA | TRBV20-1
TGTGCCAGCAGCCAGGGACTAGCGGAGAGGTCCTACGAGCAGTACTTC | CASSQGLAERSYEQYF | TRBJ2-7 | TRBD2 | many | TRBV7-6
TGTGCCAGCAGCTTAGAGAGCAGGGGGGACTACGAGCAGTACTTC | CASSLESRGDYEQYF | TRBJ2-7 | NA | few | TRBV11-3
TGTGCCAGCAGCCCACGGATGGGGGGCGACTACGAGCAGTACTTC | CASSPRMGGDYEQYF | TRBJ2-7 | NA | many | TRBV7-2
TGTGCCAGCAGTGAGGGGGCAAGAGAGACCCAGTACTTC | CASSEGARETQYF | TRBJ2-5 | NA | once | TRBV25-1
TGCAGTGCTATCGCAGGGTACTATGGCTACACCTTC | CSAIAGYYGYTF | TRBJ1-2 | NA | NA | TRBV20-1
TGTGTCAGCAGCCACCGGGAAGGTCAGCCCCAGCATTTT | CVSSHREGQPQHF | TRBJ1-5 | NA | NA | TRBV7-9
TGTGCCAGCAGCTGGAGGTCGGGACAGGTAGGATATAGCAATCAGCCCCAGCATTTT | CASSWRSGQVGYSNQPQHF | TRBJ1-5 | TRBD1 | few | TRBV11-2
TGCGCCAGCAGCCCCGATCTCACAGGGGGCACTGAAGCTTTCTTT | CASSPDLTGGTEAFF | TRBJ1-1 | TRBD1 | NA | TRBV10-1
TGCAGCGTTGAGAAAGGGGGGGAAGCTTTCTTT | CSVEKGGEAFF | TRBJ1-1 | NA | NA | TRBV29-1
TGTGCCAGCAGTTTCGTCGGGTCCGGGAACACTGACGCTTTCTTT | CASSFVGSGNTDAFF | TRBJ1-1 | NA | NA | TRBV12-3/TRBV12-4
TGTGCCAGCAGTTCGCGCCGGGGGACCGGGGCCAACGTCCTGACTTTC | CASSSRRGTGANVLTF | TRBJ2-6 | NA | NA | TRBV12-3/TRBV12-4
TGTGCCAGCAGCCCTGGGACTAGCGGGATTGAGCAGTTCTTC | CASSPGTSGIEQFF | TRBJ2-1 | TRBD2 | NA | TRBV5-4
TGTGCCAGCAGTTCCCCGGGGGTGGCAACTAATGAAAAACTGTTTTTT | CASSSPGVATNEKLFF | TRBJ1-4 | NA | NA | TRBV27
TGTGCCAGCAGCCCATGGTCCCCGGGACAGCGCGAAAAACTGTTTTTT | CASSPWSPGQREKLFF | TRBJ1-4 | TRBD1 | few | TRBV7-2
TGTGCCAGCACCCTCGGGACTAGCGATGAGACCCAGTACTTC | CASTLGTSDETQYF | TRBJ2-5 | TRBD2 | many | TRBV7-9
TGTGCCAGCAGCTTTGGACCGAGTGACACCGGGGAGCTGTTTTTT | CASSFGPSDTGELFF | TRBJ2-2 | NA | NA | TRBV5-6
TGTGCCAGCAAGGGGGGCGGGGGGTACGAGCAGTACTTC | CASKGGGGYEQYF | TRBJ2-7 | TRBD2 | once | TRBV2
TGTGCCAGCAGTACGATCGGGACAGGGGAGCCACCCCTCCACTTT | CASSTIGTGEPPLHF | TRBJ1-6 | TRBD1 | many | TRBV12-3/TRBV12-4
TGTGCCACCAGTGATTCCGGACAGGGGGTGGAGCAGTACTTC | CATSDSGQGVEQYF | TRBJ2-7 | TRBD1 | NA | TRBV24-1
TGTGCCAGCAGCTTTCTAGCGGGAGGGCCGACAGATACGCAGTATTTT | CASSFLAGGPTDTQYF | TRBJ2-3 | TRBD2 | few | TRBV2
TGTGCCAGCAGCTTAGGACCCGGGGTCAATCAGCCCCAGCATTTT | CASSLGPGVNQPQHF | TRBJ1-5 | NA | many | TRBV7-6
TGTGCCAGCAGCTTCCGGCCTGCCGGGGAGACCCAGTACTTC | CASSFRPAGETQYF | TRBJ2-5 | NA | NA | TRBV7-8
TGTGCCAGCAGTTCACCGGGAACCAAAGCTTTCTTT | CASSSPGTKAFF | TRBJ1-1 | NA | NA | TRBV6-5
TGCGCCAGCAGTGAGAGTTGGACTAGCACAGATACGCAGTATTTT | CASSESWTSTDTQYF | TRBJ2-3 | NA | NA | TRBV10-1
TGTGCCACCAGTGGCGATCAGGCCAAGCAGTACTTC | CATSGDQAKQYF | TRBJ2-7 | NA | many | TRBV24-1
TGCGCCAGCAGCTTGGAACAGGATTCACCCCTCCACTTT | CASSLEQDSPLHF | TRBJ1-6 | NA | many | TRBV5-1
TGCGCCAGCAGCTTGGCCAGGGGGGCCTACGAGCAGTACTTC | CASSLARGAYEQYF | TRBJ2-7 | NA | many | TRBV5-1
TGTGCCAGCAGCCCCGCCCGGGTAGAACATTCACCCCTCCACTTT | CASSPARVEHSPLHF | TRBJ1-6 | NA | many | TRBV7-2
TGTGCCATCAGTGAAGGGAGACAGGGCGAAGCTTTCTTT | CAISEGRQGEAFF | TRBJ1-1 | TRBD1 | many | TRBV10-3
TGTGCCAGCAAAGGCGGGCAGGGGCCGTCCTACGAGCAGTACTTC | CASKGGQGPSYEQYF | TRBJ2-7 | NA | NA | TRBV6-5
TGCAGTGCTCCTAGATATGGCTACACCTTC | CSAPRYGYTF | TRBJ1-2 | NA | many | TRBV20-1
TGTGCCACAGACTGGGGTCCGGGAAGGGGTCAGCCCCAGCATTTT | CATDWGPGRGQPQHF | TRBJ1-5 | NA | few | TRBV6-2/TRBV6-3